This T cell receptor (beta chain) originates from a study of blood T cell repertoires in COVID-19. Study-level information: COVID-19 samples from acute and convalescent phases originated in the United States, Italy and Spain. From T cells, B-cell-depleted T cells, or PBMCs came the material, which was cDNA or gDNA.

Original methodology: Researchers report that nucleated cell counts were estimated from reference gene primer amplification. TCRdb keeps only in-frame clones here, not all; method: immunoSEQ multiplex PCR. V and J calls and clone size are given by that table; D and trimming were obtained from the DNA. The data hold 280,000 or so clones, with 70% to 90% observed a single time. Looked up from germline, CDR1 is LNHNV and CDR2 is YYDKDF (reference sequence). The CDR3 runs 15 residues. J lost 4 bases, V lost 3 bases, and 7 bases had no gene match. The gene calls are TRBV15 and TRBJ1-2; 8 nucleotides align to TRBD1. What was sequenced was peripheral blood. The receptor was isolated from a woman aged 55-69 years with acute or convalescent COVID-19. The CDR3: CATSRGLTGVYGYTF. The DNA of the CDR3 is TGTGCCACCAGCAGGGGATTGACAGGGGTCTATGGCTACACCTTC.